This section outlines one TCR beta chain sequence together with its context. Its specificity is not known. The data are from a study of Ad26.COV2.S vaccination and SARS-CoV-2 variants. Study results and caveats: Vaccine recipients surpassed placebo recipients in spike-specific TCR breadth.

Repertoires were generated with immunoSEQ multiplex PCR, while TCRdb's copy carries only in-frame clones and drops some. Of 180,000 or so clones listed, roughly 85% are singletons. The sequence derives from a human donor who had recovered from COVID-19. The source material was peripheral blood, sampled after recovery from COVID-19.

For the CDR3, the DNA is TGTGCCAGCAGCGTAGACTGGGACCCCACGTCGACCCAGTACTTC. Encoded protein: CASSVDWDPTSTQYF. The genes are TRBV9 and TRBJ2-5; D may match TRBD1 or TRBD2 (5 bases each). Germline assignment: CDR1 SGDLS and CDR2 YYNGEE. CDR3 length: 15 amino acids. The V gene lost 0 bases and the J gene lost 7 bases, with 16 bases spanning the gap.